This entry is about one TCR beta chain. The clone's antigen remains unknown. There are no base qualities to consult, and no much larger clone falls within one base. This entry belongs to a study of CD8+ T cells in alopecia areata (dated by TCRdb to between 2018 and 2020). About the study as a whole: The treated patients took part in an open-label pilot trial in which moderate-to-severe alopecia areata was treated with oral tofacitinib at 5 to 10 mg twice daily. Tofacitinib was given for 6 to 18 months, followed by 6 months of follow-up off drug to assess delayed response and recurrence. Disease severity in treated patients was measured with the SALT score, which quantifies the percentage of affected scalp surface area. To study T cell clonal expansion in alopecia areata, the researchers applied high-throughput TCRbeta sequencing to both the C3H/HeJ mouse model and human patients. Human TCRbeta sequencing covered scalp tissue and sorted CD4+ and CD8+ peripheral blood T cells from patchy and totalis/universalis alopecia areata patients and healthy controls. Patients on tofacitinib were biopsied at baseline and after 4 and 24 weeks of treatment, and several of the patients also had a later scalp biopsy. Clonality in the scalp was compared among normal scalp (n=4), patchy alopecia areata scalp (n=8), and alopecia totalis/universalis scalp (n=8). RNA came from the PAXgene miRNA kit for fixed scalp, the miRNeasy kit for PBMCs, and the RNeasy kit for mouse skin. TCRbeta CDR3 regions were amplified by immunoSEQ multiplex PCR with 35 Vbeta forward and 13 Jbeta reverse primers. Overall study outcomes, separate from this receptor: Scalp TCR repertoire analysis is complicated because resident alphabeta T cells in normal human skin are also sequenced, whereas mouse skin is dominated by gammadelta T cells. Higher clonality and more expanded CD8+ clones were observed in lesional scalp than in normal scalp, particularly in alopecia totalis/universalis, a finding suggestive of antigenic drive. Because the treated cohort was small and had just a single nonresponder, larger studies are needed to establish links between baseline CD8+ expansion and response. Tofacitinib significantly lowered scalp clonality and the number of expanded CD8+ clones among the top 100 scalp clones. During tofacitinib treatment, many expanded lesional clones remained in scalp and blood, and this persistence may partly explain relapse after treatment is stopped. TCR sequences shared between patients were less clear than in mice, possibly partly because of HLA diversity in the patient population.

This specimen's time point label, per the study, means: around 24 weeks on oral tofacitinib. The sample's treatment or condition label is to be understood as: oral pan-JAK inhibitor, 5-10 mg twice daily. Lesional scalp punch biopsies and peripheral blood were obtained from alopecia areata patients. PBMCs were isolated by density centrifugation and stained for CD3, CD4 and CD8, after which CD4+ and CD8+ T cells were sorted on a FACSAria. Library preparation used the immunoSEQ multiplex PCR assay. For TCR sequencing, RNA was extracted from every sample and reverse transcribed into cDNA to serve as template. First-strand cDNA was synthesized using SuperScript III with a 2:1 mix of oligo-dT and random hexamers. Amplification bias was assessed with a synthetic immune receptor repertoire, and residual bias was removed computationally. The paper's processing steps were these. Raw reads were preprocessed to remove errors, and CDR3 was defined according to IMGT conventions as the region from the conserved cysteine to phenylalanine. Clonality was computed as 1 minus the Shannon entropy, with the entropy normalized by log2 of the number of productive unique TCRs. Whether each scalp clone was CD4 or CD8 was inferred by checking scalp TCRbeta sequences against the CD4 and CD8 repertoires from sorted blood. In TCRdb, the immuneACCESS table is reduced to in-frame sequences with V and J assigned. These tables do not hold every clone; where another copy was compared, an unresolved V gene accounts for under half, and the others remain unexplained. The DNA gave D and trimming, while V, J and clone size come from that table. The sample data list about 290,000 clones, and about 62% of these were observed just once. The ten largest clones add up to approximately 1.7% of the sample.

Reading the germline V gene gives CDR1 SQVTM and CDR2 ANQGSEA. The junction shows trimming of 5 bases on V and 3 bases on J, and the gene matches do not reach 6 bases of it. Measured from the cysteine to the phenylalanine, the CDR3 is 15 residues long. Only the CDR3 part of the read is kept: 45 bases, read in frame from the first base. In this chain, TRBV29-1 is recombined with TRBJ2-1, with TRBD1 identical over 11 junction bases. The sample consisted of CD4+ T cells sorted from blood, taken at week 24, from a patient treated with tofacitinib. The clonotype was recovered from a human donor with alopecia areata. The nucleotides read TGCAGCGTTCAACCGGGACAGGGGGTCTACAATGAGCAGTTCTTC. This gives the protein CSVQPGQGVYNEQFF.